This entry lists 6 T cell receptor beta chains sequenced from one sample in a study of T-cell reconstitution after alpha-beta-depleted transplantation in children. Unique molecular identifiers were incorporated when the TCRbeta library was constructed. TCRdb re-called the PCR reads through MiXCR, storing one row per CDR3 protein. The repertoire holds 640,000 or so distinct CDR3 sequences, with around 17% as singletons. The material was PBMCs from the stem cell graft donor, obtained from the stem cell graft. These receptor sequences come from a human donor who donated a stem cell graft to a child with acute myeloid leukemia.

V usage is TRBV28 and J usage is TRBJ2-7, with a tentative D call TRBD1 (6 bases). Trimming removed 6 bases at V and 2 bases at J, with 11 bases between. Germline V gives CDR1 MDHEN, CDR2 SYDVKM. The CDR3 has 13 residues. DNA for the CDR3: TGTGCCAGCAGGGAGGCAGGGGCCTACGAGCAGTACGTC. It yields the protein CASREAGAYEQYV.

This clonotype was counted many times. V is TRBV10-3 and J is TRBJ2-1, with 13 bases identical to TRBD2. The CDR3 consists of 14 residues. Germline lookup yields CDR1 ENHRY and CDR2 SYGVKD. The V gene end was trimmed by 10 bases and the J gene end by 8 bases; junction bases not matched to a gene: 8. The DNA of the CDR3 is TGTGCCACCTCGACTAGCGGGGGGCGCCATGAGCAGTTCTTC. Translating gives CATSTSGGRHEQFF.

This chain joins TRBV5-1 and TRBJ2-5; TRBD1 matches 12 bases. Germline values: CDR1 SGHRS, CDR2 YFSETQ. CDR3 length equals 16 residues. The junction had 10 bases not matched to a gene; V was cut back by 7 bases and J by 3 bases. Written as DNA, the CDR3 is TGCGCCAGCTCCGGGACAGGGGGCTCTCGAGAAGAGACCCAGTACTTC. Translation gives CASSGTGGSREETQYF.

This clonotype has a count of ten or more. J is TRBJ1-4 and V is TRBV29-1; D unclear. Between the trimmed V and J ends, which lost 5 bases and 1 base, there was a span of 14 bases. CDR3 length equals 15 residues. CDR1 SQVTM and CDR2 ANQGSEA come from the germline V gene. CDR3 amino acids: CSVFTASETNEKLFF. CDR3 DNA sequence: TGCAGCGTTTTTACAGCCAGCGAAACTAATGAAAAACTGTTTTTT.

The CDR3 coding sequence is TGTGCCAGCAGCCTTAGTTGGACAGGGGGTGAAAAACTGTTTTTT. Its protein is CASSLSWTGGEKLFF. This sequence joins TRBV7-9 and TRBJ1-4; 10 positions agree with TRBD1. V lost 5 bases, J lost 7 bases, and 7 bases stayed unmatched. This CDR3 contains 15 residues. Germline lookup yields CDR1 SEHNR and CDR2 FQNEAQ (reference sequence).

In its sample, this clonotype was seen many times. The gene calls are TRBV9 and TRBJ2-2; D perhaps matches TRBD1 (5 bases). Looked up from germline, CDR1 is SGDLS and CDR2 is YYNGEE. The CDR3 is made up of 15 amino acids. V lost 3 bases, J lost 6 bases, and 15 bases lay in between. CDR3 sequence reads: CASSAKRQLAGELFF. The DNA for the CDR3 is TGTGCCAGCAGCGCCAAAAGACAGTTGGCCGGGGAGCTGTTTTTT.